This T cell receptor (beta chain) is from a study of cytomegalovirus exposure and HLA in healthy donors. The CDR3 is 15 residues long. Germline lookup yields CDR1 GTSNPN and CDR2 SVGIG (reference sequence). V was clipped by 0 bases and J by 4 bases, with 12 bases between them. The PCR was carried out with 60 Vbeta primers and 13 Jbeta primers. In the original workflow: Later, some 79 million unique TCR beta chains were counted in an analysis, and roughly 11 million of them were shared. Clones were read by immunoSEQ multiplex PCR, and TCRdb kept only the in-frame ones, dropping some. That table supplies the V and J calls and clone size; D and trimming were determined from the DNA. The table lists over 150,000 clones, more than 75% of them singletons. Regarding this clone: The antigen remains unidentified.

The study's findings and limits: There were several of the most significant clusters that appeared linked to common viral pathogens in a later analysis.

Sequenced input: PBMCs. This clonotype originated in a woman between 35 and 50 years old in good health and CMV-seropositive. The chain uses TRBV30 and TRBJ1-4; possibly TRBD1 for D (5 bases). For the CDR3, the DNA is TGTGCCTGGAGTGTACGGCAGGGCCGTAATGAAAAACTGTTTTTT. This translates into CAWSVRQGRNEKLFF.